This is a list of T cell receptor beta chains from one sample in a study of cytomegalovirus exposure and HLA in healthy donors. Assay used: immunoSEQ multiplex PCR; TCRdb lists only in-frame clones, some missing. The data hold some 70,000 clones, with over 60% observed a single time. What was sequenced was PBMCs. The origin of the receptors is a woman in her forties or fifties in good health and CMV-seronegative. Each CDR3 is given with its conserved first and last residue. A D gene is named only where the DNA matches it firmly. The size field is filled for only some rows; it gives once, few, many or a size class.

j_call	clone_size	d_call	v_call	cdr3_nt	cdr3_aa
TRBJ1-2	.	TRBD1	TRBV18	TGTGCCAGCTCACCATTTGGACAGGGGAACTATGGCTACACCTTC	CASSPFGQGNYGYTF
TRBJ2-3	.	TRBD2	TRBV29-1	TGCAGCGTGGGACTAGCGGGATCTGATACGCAGTATTTT	CSVGLAGSDTQYF
TRBJ2-3	.	TRBD1	TRBV29-1	TGCAGCGTTGAACCAAACAGGGGTGCAGATACGCAGTATTTT	CSVEPNRGADTQYF
TRBJ2-3	.	.	TRBV4-3	TGCGCCAGCAGCCCTTCAGTCTCAGATACGCAGTATTTT	CASSPSVSDTQYF
TRBJ2-5	.	.	TRBV7-7	TGTGCTAGCAGCTATAACACGTACGAAGAGACCCAGTACTTC	CASSYNTYEETQYF
TRBJ2-7	.	TRBD1	TRBV28	TGTGCCAGCAGCACGCCGGGACAGTCTTCCTACGAGCAGTACTTC	CASSTPGQSSYEQYF
TRBJ2-1	.	TRBD2	TRBV6-5	TGTGCCAGCAGTTACTTGGGACTAGCGGAGCAGTTCTTC	CASSYLGLAEQFF
TRBJ1-1	.	.	TRBV4-1	TGCGCCAGCACACGGACACCCACCTCGGGCACTGAAGCTTTCTTT	CASTRTPTSGTEAFF
TRBJ2-5	.	TRBD2	TRBV9	TGTGCCAGCAGCGTAGGCAGCGGGAGATACGAGACCCAGTACTTC	CASSVGSGRYETQYF
TRBJ1-1	.	.	TRBV27	TGTGCCAGCATCCCTTTGCGACTGGGGGGGAACACTGAAGCTTTCTTT	CASIPLRLGGNTEAFF
TRBJ1-1	.	TRBD1	TRBV6-4	TGTGCCAGCAGGGTGGACAGGGTGAACACTGAAGCTTTCTTT	CASRVDRVNTEAFF
TRBJ1-4	.	TRBD1	TRBV28	TGTGCCAGCTCGCCAAACAGGGGGATGGAAAAACTGTTTTTT	CASSPNRGMEKLFF
TRBJ1-1	few	.	TRBV7-9	TGTGCCAGCAGCTTTACAGGTTCCACTGAAGCTTTCTTT	CASSFTGSTEAFF
TRBJ2-1	.	.	TRBV29-1	TGCAGCGTTGAGTCCAGGGGTGTTGAGCAGTTCTTC	CSVESRGVEQFF
TRBJ1-5	few	.	TRBV28	TGTGCCAGCACCCCTGGGGGGAGCAATCAGCCCCAGCATTTT	CASTPGGSNQPQHF
TRBJ1-2	few	TRBD1	TRBV28	TGTGCCAGCAGTTTATCAACAGGGACAGGTGGCTACACCTTC	CASSLSTGTGGYTF
TRBJ2-7	.	TRBD1	TRBV6-1	TGTGCCAGCAGTGGGGCAGGGGGACAGGGTACCGTCGGGCAGTACTTC	CASSGAGGQGTVGQYF
TRBJ1-2	.	.	TRBV30	TGTGCCTGGGAGGGTTCGGTCTTC	CAWEGSVF
TRBJ2-7	.	TRBD2	TRBV7-2	TGTGCCAGCAGCTTTTTAGGGACTAGCGGGATTCCTACTACCTACGAGCAGTACTTC	CASSFLGTSGIPTTYEQYF
TRBJ2-1	.	.	TRBV4-3	TGCGCCAGCAGCCCGACATCCGGTAGTTGGAAGCAGTTCTTC	CASSPTSGSWKQFF
TRBJ2-5	few	.	TRBV5-1	TGCGCCAGCAGCTTGCAGGGACTGTACCAAGAGACCCAGTACTTC	CASSLQGLYQETQYF
TRBJ2-7	many	.	TRBV21-1	TGTGCCAGCAGGATGGGGACAGGGTGCTACGAGCAGTACTTC	CASRMGTGCYEQYF
TRBJ2-7	.	.	TRBV28	TGTGCCAGCAGTTTTTACGGGAGCCGCTCCTACGAGCAGTACTTC	CASSFYGSRSYEQYF
TRBJ2-2	few	TRBD2	TRBV7-9	TGTGTCAGCAGCGATCTCCGTTCAGCGGGAGACACCGGGGAGCTGTTTTTT	CVSSDLRSAGDTGELFF
TRBJ2-5	few	TRBD1	TRBV4-3	TGCGCCAGCAGCCAAGAGACCGGGACAGGGGTAATGAAGCAGTACTTC	CASSQETGTGVMKQYF
TRBJ2-1	.	.	TRBV9	TGTGCCAGCAGCACTCGGGAGAAATCCTACAATGAGCAGTTCTTC	CASSTREKSYNEQFF
TRBJ2-1	.	.	TRBV20-1	TGCAGTGCCCGAGCCTACAATGAGCAGTTCTTC	CSARAYNEQFF
TRBJ1-5	.	.	TRBV19	TGTGCCAGTAGTCGGGGAGGGATCAATCAGCCCCAGCATTTT	CASSRGGINQPQHF
TRBJ2-7	.	.	TRBV4-3	TGCGCCAGCAGCCAAGATCAGAACCCCTGGGGCCTGGAGCAGTACTTC	CASSQDQNPWGLEQYF
TRBJ1-5	.	.	TRBV19	TGTGCCAGTAGTTACGTTGAGGCAAATCAGCCCCAGCATTTT	CASSYVEANQPQHF
TRBJ2-2	.	.	TRBV10-3	TGTGCCATTAGGCTCAGCGCTCCGGGCACCGGGGAGCTGTTTTTT	CAIRLSAPGTGELFF
TRBJ2-7	.	TRBD2	TRBV5-1	TGCGCCAGCAGTTACCAGGGACTAGCGAACACCCGGGTCGAGCAGTACTTC	CASSYQGLANTRVEQYF
TRBJ2-5	.	.	TRBV25-1	TGTGCCAGCAGTGAATTCAGTGGTTTGCAAGAGACCCAGTACTTC	CASSEFSGLQETQYF
TRBJ2-6	.	TRBD1	TRBV5-4	TGTGCCAGCAGCTTACGAAGCGGGACAGGGATTTCTGGGGCCAACGTCCTGACTTTC	CASSLRSGTGISGANVLTF
TRBJ1-5	.	TRBD1	TRBV7-6	TGTGCCAGCAGCCAGTGGGGACAGGGCAATCAGCCCCAGCATTTT	CASSQWGQGNQPQHF
TRBJ1-2	.	.	TRBV5-1	TGCGCCAGCAGCGACGGGACTAACTATGGCTACACCTTC	CASSDGTNYGYTF
TRBJ1-1	.	.	TRBV6-6	TGTGCCAGCAGGCCTCAGACAGTGAACACTGAAGCTTTCTTT	CASRPQTVNTEAFF
TRBJ2-7	.	.	TRBV4-2	TGTGCCAGCAGCCTCACTCCGCTTCGGGTCCACGAGCAGTACTTC	CASSLTPLRVHEQYF
TRBJ2-1	.	TRBD2	TRBV5-1	TGCGCCAGCAGCCCGGGACTAGCGGGAGCCTTCGGGGAGCAGTTCTTC	CASSPGLAGAFGEQFF
TRBJ2-1	.	TRBD2	TRBV5-6	TGTGCCAGCAGATTAAGTTGGGGGGAGGGGTACAATGAGCAGTTCTTC	CASRLSWGEGYNEQFF
TRBJ1-1	.	TRBD1	TRBV28	TGTGCCAGCAACGCAGGGGGCTACACTGAAGCTTTCTTT	CASNAGGYTEAFF
TRBJ2-5	.	TRBD2	TRBV9	TGTGCCAGCAGCGTAGCGTCTAGCGGGTACCAAGAGACCCAGTACTTC	CASSVASSGYQETQYF
TRBJ2-2	.	TRBD2	TRBV10-2	TGCGCCAGCAGCGGACTAGCGGGAGGGACGGGGGAGCTGTTTTTT	CASSGLAGGTGELFF
TRBJ1-1	few	.	TRBV6-5	TGTGCCTCCCTCCCGGGGGGCCCGATCACTGAAGCTTTCTTT	CASLPGGPITEAFF
TRBJ2-1	.	.	TRBV5-4	TGTGCCAGCAGCTTGGATATCGCTACGAGCTCCTACAATGAGCAGTTCTTC	CASSLDIATSSYNEQFF
TRBJ2-7	.	TRBD2	TRBV18	TGTGCCAGCTCACCACCGGGACTACTAAACTACGAGCAGTACTTC	CASSPPGLLNYEQYF
TRBJ2-1	.	TRBD2	TRBV6-5	TGTGCCAGCAGTTACTCGTTACTAGCGGGAGCACGGGAGCAGTTCTTC	CASSYSLLAGAREQFF